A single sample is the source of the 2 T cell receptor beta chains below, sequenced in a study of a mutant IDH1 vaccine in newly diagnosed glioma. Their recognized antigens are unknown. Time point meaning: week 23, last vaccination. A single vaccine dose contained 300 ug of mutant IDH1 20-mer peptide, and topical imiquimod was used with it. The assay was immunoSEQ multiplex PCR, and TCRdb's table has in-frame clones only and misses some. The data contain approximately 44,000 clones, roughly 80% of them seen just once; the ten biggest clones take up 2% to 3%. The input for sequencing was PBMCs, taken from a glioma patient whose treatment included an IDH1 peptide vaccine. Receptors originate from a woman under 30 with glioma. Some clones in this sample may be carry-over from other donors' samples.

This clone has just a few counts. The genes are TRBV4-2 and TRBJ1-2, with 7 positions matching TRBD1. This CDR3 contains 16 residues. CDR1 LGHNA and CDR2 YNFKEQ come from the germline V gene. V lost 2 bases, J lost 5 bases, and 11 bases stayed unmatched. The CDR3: CASSQKTGQRTYGYTF. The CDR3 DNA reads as TGTGCCAGCAGCCAAAAGACGGGACAGAGGACGTATGGCTACACCTTC.

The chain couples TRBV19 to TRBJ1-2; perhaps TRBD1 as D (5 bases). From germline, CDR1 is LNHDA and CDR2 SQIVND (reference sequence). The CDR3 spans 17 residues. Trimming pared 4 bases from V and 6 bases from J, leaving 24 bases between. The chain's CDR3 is CASSTQGLIKVWNGYTF. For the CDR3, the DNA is TGTGCCAGTAGTACCCAGGGACTAATTAAGGTTTGGAATGGCTACACCTTC.